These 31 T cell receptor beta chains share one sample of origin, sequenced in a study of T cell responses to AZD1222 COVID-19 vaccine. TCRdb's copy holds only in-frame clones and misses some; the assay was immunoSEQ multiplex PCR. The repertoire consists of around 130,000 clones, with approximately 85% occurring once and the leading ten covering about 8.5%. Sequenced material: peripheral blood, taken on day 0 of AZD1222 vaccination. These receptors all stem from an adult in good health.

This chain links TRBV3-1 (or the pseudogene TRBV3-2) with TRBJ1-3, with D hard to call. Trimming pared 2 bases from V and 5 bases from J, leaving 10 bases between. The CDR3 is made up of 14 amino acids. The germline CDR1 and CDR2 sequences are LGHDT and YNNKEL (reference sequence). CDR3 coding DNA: TGTGCCAGCAGCCAACCCGGGCTGAGAAACACCATATATTTT. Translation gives CASSQPGLRNTIYF.

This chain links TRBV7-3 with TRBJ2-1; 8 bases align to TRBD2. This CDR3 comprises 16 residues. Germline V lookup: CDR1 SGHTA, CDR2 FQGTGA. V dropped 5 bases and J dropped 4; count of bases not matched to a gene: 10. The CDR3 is CASSPTSGGGYNEQFF. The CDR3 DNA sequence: TGTGCCAGCAGCCCTACCAGCGGGGGCGGATACAATGAGCAGTTCTTC.

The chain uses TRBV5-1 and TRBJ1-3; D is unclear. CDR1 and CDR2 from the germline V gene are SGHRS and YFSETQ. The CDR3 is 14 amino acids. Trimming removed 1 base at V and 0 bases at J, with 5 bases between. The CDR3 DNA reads TGCGCCAGCAGCTTGCCAGGCTCTGGAAACACCATATATTTT. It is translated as CASSLPGSGNTIYF.

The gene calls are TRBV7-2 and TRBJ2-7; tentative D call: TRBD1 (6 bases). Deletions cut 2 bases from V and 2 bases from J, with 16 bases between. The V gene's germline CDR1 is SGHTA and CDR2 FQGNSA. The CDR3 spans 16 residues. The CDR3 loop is CASSLLGTPVAYEQYF. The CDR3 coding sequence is TGTGCCAGCAGCTTATTGGGGACACCTGTTGCCTACGAGCAGTACTTC.

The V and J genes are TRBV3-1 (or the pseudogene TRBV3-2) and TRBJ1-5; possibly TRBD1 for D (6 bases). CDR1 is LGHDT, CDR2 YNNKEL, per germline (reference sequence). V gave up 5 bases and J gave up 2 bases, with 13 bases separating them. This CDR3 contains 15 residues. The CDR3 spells CASSESGARNQPQHF. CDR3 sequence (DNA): TGTGCCAGCAGCGAATCGGGGGCACGCAATCAGCCCCAGCATTTT.

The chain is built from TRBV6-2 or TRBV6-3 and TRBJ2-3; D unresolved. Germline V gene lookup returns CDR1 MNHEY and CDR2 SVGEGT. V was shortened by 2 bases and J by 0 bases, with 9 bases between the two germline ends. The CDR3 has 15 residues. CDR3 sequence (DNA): TGTGCCAGCAGTTACGAACGGAAGAGCACAGATACGCAGTATTTT. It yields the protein CASSYERKSTDTQYF.

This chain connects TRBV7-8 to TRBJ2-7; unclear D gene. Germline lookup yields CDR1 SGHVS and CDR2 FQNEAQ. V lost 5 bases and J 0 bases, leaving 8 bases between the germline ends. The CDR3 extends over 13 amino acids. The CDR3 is CASSRTTSYEQYF. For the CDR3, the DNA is TGTGCCAGCAGCCGAACGACCTCCTACGAGCAGTACTTC.

CDR3 sequence (DNA): TGTGCCAGTAGTATACCCGACAGGGGGGTTTCCTATAGCAATCAGCCCCAGCATTTT. It is translated as CASSIPDRGVSYSNQPQHF. The chain has TRBV19 and TRBJ1-5; 9 nucleotides align to TRBD1. The germline V gene has CDR1 LNHDA and CDR2 SQIVND (reference sequence). V trimming: 2 bases; J trimming: 0 bases; junction bases outside the gene matches: 11. This CDR3 has 19 amino acids.

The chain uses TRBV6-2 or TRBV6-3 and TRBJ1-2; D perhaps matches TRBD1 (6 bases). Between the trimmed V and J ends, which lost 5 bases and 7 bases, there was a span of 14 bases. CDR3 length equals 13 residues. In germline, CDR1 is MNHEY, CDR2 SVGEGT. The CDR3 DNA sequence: TGTGCCAGCAGTCCGACGGACAGTCCTGGCTACACCTTC. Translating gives CASSPTDSPGYTF.

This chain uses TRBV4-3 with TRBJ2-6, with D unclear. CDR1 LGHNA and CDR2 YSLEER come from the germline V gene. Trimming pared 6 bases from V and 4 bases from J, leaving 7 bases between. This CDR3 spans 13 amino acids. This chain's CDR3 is CASSYTGANVLTF. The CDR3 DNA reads TGCGCCAGCAGTTACACCGGGGCCAACGTCCTGACTTTC.

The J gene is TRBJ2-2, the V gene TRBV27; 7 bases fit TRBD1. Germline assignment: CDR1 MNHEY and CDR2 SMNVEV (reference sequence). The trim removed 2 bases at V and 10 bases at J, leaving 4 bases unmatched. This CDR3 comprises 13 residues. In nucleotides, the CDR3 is TGTGCCAGCAGTTTAAGGGGGCGCGTGGAGCTGTTTTTT. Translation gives CASSLRGRVELFF.

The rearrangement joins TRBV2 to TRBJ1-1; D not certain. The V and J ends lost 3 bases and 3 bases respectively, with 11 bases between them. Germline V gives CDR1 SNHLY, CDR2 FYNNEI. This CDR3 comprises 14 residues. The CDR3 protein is CASSERLSDTEAFF. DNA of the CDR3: TGTGCCAGCAGTGAGAGGCTTTCGGACACTGAAGCTTTCTTT.

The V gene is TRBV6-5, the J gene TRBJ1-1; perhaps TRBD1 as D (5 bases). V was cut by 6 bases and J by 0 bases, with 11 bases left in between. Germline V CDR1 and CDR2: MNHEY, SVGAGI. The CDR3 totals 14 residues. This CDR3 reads CASRRTSMNTEAFF. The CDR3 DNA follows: TGTGCCAGCAGACGGACAAGTATGAACACTGAAGCTTTCTTT.

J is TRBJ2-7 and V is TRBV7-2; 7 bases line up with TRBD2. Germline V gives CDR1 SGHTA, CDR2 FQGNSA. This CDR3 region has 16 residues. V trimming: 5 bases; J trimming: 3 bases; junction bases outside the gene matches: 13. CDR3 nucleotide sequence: TGTGCCAGCAGCCCCGACCATGGACTAGTAGACTACGAGCAGTACTTC. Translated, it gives CASSPDHGLVDYEQYF.

CDR3 region: CASSSTRGQTYEQYF. CDR3 bases: TGTGCCAGCAGTTCCACCAGGGGGCAGACCTACGAGCAGTACTTC. The rearrangement links TRBV27 to TRBJ2-7; 8 nucleotides line up with TRBD1. V trimming: 4 bases; J trimming: 2 bases; junction bases outside the gene matches: 7. Per the germline V gene, CDR1 is MNHEY and CDR2 is SMNVEV (reference sequence). The CDR3 consists of 15 residues.

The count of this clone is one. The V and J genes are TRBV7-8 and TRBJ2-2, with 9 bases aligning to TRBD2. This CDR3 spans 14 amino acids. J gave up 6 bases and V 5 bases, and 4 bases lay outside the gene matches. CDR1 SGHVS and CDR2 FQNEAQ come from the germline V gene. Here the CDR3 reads CASSEGTSPGELFF. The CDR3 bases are TGTGCCAGCAGCGAGGGGACTAGCCCCGGGGAGCTGTTTTTT.

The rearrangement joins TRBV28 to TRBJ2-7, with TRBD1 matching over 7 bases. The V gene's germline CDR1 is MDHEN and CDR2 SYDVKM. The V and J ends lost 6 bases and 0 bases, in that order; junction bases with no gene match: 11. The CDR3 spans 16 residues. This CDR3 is CASRPMGQIFSYEQYF. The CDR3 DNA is TGTGCCAGCAGGCCCATGGGACAGATTTTCTCCTACGAGCAGTACTTC.

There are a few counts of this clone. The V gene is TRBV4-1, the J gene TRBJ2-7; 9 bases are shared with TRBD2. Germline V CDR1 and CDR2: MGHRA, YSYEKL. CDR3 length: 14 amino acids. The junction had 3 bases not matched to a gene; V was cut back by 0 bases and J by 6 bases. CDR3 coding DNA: TGCGCCAGCAGCCAAGAGCGGGAGGGTGGCGAGCAGTACTTC. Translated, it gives CASSQEREGGEQYF.

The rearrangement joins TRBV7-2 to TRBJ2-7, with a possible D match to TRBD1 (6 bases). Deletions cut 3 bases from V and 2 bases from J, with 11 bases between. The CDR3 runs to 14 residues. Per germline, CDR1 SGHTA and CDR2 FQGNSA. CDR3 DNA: TGTGCCAGCAGCTTTCGGACAGCCCCCTACGAGCAGTACTTC. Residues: CASSFRTAPYEQYF.

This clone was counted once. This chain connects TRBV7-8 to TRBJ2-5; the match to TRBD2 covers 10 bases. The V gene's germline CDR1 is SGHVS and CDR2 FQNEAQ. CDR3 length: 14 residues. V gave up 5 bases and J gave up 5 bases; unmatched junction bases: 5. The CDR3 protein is CASSPSGGAETQYF. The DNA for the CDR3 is TGTGCCAGCAGCCCCAGCGGGGGGGCCGAGACCCAGTACTTC.

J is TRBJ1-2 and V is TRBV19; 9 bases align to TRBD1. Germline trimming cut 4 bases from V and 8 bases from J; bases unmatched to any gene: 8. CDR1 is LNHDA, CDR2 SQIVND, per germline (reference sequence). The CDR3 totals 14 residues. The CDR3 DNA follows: TGTGCCAGTAGTACCCCCGAGACAGGGGGAGGCTACACCTTC. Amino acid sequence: CASSTPETGGGYTF.

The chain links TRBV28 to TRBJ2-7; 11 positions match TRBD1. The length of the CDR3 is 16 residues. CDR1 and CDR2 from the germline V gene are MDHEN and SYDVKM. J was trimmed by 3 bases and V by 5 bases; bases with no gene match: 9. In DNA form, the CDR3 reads TGTGCCAGCAGTGAGCCCCCGGGACAGGGGGTCTACGAGCAGTACTTC. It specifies CASSEPPGQGVYEQYF. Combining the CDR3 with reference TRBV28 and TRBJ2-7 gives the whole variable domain DVKVTQSSRYLVKRTGEKVFLECVQDMDHENMFWYRQDPGLGLRLIYFSYDVKMKEKGDIPEGYSVSREKKERFSLILESASTNQTSMYLCASSEPPGQGVYEQYFGPGTRLTVT.

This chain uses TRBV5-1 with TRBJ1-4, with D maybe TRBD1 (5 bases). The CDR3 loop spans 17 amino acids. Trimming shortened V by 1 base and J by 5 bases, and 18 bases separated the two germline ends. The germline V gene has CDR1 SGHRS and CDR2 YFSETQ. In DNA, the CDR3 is TGCGCCAGCAGCTTGTCTTCCACAGGTTATGACAATGAAAAACTGTTTTTT. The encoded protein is CASSLSSTGYDNEKLFF. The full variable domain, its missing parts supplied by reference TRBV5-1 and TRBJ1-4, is KAGVTQTPRYLIKTRGQQVTLSCSPISGHRSVSWYQQTPGQGLQFLFEYFSETQRNKGNFPGRFSGRQFSNSRSEMNVSTLELGDSALYLCASSLSSTGYDNEKLFFGSGTQLSVL.

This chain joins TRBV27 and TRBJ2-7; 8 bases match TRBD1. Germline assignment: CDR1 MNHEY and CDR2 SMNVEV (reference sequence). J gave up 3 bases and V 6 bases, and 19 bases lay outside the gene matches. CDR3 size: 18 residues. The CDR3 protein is CASSQQGVRVSGRYEQYF. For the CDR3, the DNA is TGTGCCAGCAGCCAACAGGGGGTTCGAGTGTCTGGTCGCTACGAGCAGTACTTC.

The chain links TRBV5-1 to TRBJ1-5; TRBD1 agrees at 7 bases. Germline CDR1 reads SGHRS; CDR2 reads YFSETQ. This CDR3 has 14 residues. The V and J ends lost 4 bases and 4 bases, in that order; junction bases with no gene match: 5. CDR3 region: CASSVGTENQPQHF. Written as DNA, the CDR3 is TGCGCCAGCAGCGTGGGGACAGAGAATCAGCCCCAGCATTTT. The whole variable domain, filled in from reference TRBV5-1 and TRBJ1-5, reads KAGVTQTPRYLIKTRGQQVTLSCSPISGHRSVSWYQQTPGQGLQFLFEYFSETQRNKGNFPGRFSGRQFSNSRSEMNVSTLELGDSALYLCASSVGTENQPQHFGDGTRLSIL.

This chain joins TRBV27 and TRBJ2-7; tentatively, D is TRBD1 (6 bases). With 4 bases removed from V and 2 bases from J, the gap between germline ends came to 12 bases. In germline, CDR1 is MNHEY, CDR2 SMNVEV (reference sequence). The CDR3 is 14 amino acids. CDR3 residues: CASSWGQGPYEQYF. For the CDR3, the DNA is TGTGCCAGCAGTTGGGGGCAGGGGCCCTACGAGCAGTACTTC.

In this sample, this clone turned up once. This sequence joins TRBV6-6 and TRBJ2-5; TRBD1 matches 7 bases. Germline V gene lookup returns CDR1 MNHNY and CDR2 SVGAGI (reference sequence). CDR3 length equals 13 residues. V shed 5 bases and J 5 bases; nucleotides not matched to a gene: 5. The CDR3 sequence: CASSGPGGETQYF. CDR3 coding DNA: TGTGCCAGCAGTGGACCAGGGGGTGAGACCCAGTACTTC.

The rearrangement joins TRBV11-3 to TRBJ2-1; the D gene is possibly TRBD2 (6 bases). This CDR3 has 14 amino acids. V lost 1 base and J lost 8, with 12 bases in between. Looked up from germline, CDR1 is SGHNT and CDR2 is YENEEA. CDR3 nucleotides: TGTGCCAGCAGCTTAGCGGGGGTATTTGATGAGCAGTTCTTC. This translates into CASSLAGVFDEQFF.

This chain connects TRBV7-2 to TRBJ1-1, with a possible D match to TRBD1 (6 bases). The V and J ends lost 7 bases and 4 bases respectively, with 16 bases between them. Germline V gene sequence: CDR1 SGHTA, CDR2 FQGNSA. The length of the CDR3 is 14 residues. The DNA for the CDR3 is TGTGCCAGCAACCCACAGGGACTGATCACTGAAGCTTTCTTT. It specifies CASNPQGLITEAFF.

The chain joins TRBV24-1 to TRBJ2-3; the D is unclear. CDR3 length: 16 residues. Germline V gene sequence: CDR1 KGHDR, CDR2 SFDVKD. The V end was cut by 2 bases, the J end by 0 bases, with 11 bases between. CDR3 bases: TGTGCCACCAGTGATTACGGCAGATTAAGCACAGATACGCAGTATTTT. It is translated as CATSDYGRLSTDTQYF.

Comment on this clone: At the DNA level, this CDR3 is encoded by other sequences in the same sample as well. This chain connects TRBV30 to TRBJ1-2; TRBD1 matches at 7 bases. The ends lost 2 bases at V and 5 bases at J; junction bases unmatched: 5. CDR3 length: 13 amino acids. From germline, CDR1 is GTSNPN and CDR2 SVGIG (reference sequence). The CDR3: CAWSRDRPYGYTF. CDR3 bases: TGTGCCTGGAGTAGGGACAGACCTTATGGCTACACCTTC.